The entry below describes one TCR beta chain. The entry originates in a study of T cells of healthy individuals. TCRdb re-derived calls from the 5' RACE reads in MiXCR, one entry per CDR3 protein. This sample yields over 95,000 distinct CDR3 sequences, of which approximately 18% are seen a single time; 6% to 8% belongs to the top ten. The CDR3 runs 15 residues. Germline lookup yields CDR1 SGHTA and CDR2 FQGNSA. Trimming removed 0 bases at V and 2 bases at J, with 8 bases between. J is TRBJ2-1 and V is TRBV7-2; no clear D gene. The TCR was taken from a human donor in good health. CDR3 region: CASSLAYGPYNEQFF. CDR3 sequence (DNA): TGTGCCAGCAGCTTAGCGTACGGGCCCTACAATGAGCAGTTCTTC.